Listed below are T cell receptor beta chains from one sample, sequenced in a study of blood T cell repertoires in COVID-19. The assay was immunoSEQ multiplex PCR, and TCRdb's table has in-frame clones only and misses some. The sample has around 470,000 clones, about 90% seen once. The sequenced sample was PBMCs or T cells enriched from blood (not recorded which). All receptors come from a man in his late teens or twenties who had recovered from COVID-19. Both conserved end residues are part of each CDR3.

TRBV5-4,TRBJ1-2,CASNRDRGYGYTF
TRBV28,TRBJ2-3,CASSRQGGTDTQYF
TRBV11-2,TRBJ2-7,CASSSGAATYEQYF
TRBV6-5,TRBJ1-2,CASSYRRGQWDYGYTF
TRBV28,TRBJ1-2,CASSLGLAGGDLFGATFF
TRBV4-1,TRBJ2-7,CASSQLTSAYEQYF
TRBV29-1,TRBJ1-2,CSVVGDRGLYGYTF
TRBV30,TRBJ2-5,CAGSPGSGPSTEETQYF
TRBV5-1,TRBJ1-1,CASSLGSGSGGKAFF
TRBV19,TRBJ2-3,CASSISGVSTDTQYF
TRBV5-4,TRBJ1-3,CASSTPGQGVGGNTIYF
TRBV7-8,TRBJ2-3,CASNPTSGDTQYF
TRBV29-1,TRBJ1-2,CSVGGLYGYTF
TRBV5-1,TRBJ1-3,CASSPSFLRDSGNTIYF
TRBV6-4,TRBJ2-2,CASSVFSGRANTGELFF
TRBV7-9,TRBJ2-1,CASTDKQLAGDEQFF
TRBV3-1/TRBV3-2,TRBJ2-1,CASSLRPSGMNEQFF
TRBV29-1,TRBJ2-2,CSVEGLRNTGELFF
TRBV30,TRBJ2-7,CAWSTGSSGEQYF
TRBV20-1,TRBJ2-5,CRGQDQETQYF
TRBV30,TRBJ2-5,CAWSGQGWRETQYF
TRBV10-1,TRBJ1-1,CASSDGGRGRDTEAFF
TRBV18,TRBJ1-6,CASSPQGKVGSPLHF
TRBV7-6,TRBJ2-5,CASSSPGVTQYF
TRBV2,TRBJ1-4,CASSGGTAHEKLFF
TRBV7-3,TRBJ2-7,CASSPKTHQTPLEQYF
TRBV11-1,TRBJ2-1,CASTPGGGQGLNEQFF
TRBV18,TRBJ1-2,CASSATGVEYGYTF
TRBV27,TRBJ2-7,CASSYTGTSRPHF
TRBV2,TRBJ2-2,CASSELAGDTGELFF
TRBV19,TRBJ1-1,CATLDRGGQNTEAFF
TRBV20-1,TRBJ1-4,CSAGAYGKLFF
TRBV12-5,TRBJ1-2,CASGFGEGGYGYTF